The 25 T cell receptor beta chains below come from one sample, sequenced in a study of blood T cell repertoires in COVID-19. Profiled with immunoSEQ multiplex PCR; TCRdb holds only in-frame clones, not every one. The sample has some 260,000 clones, approximately 86% seen once. The specimen was PBMCs or T cells enriched from blood (not recorded which). These TCRs come from a woman in her thirties with acute COVID-19.

The CDR3 DNA is TGCAGTGCTAGTGACCCGACTAGCGGAACAGATACGCAGTATTTT. It is translated as CSASDPTSGTDTQYF. This chain links TRBV20-1 with TRBJ2-3; the match to TRBD2 covers 9 bases. Germline CDR1 is DFQATT and CDR2 is SNEGSKA (reference sequence). This CDR3 has 15 amino acids. V lost 3 bases, J lost 3 bases, and 7 bases stayed unmatched.

This clone is a singleton in its sample. This chain joins TRBV11-3 and TRBJ2-2; D unclear. The CDR3 sequence is 16 residues long. V was cut by 5 bases and J by 1 base, with 14 bases left in between. Germline V gene lookup returns CDR1 SGHNT and CDR2 YENEEA. The DNA for the CDR3 is TGTGCCAGCAGCCCTTATGTAACCGGGAACACCGGGGAGCTGTTTTTT. The encoded protein is CASSPYVTGNTGELFF.

The gene calls are TRBV9 and TRBJ1-3; no definite D call. This CDR3 has 14 residues. V lost 0 bases, J lost 0 bases, and 4 bases lay in between. Germline CDR1 is SGDLS and CDR2 is YYNGEE. CDR3 DNA sequence: TGTGCCAGCAGCGTAGACGGCTCTGGAAACACCATATATTTT. This codes for CASSVDGSGNTIYF. Drawing the rest from reference TRBV9 and TRBJ1-3, the complete variable domain is DSGVTQTPKHLITATGQRVTLRCSPRSGDLSVYWYQQSLDQGLQFLIQYYNGEERAKGNILERFSAQQFPDLHSELNLSSLELGDSALYFCASSVDGSGNTIYFGEGSWLTVV.

The V and J genes are TRBV2 and TRBJ2-5, with 7 bases aligning to TRBD1. The germline V gene encodes CDR1 SNHLY and CDR2 FYNNEI. Losses at the gene ends were 3 bases for V and 4 bases for J; bases not matched to a gene: 14. The CDR3 is 17 residues long. The CDR3 loop reads CASSEGPTGTRIETQYF. DNA for the CDR3: TGTGCCAGCAGTGAGGGCCCGACAGGGACACGAATAGAGACCCAGTACTTC.

V usage is TRBV19 and J usage is TRBJ2-5, with TRBD1 matching 7 bases. Germline CDR1 reads LNHDA; CDR2 reads SQIVND (reference sequence). V shed 5 bases and J 3 bases; nucleotides not matched to a gene: 6. This CDR3 contains 14 residues. For the CDR3, the DNA is TGTGCCAGTAGTCAGCAGACAGGGAAAGAGACCCAGTACTTC. This gives the protein CASSQQTGKETQYF. Drawing the rest from reference TRBV19 and TRBJ2-5, the complete variable domain is DGGITQSPKYLFRKEGQNVTLSCEQNLNHDAMYWYRQDPGQGLRLIYYSQIVNDFQKGDIAEGYSVSREKKESFPLTVTSAQKNPTAFYLCASSQQTGKETQYFGPGTRLLVL.

The gene calls are TRBV19 and TRBJ1-1; D possibly corresponds to TRBD1 (5 bases). CDR1 is LNHDA and CDR2 is SQIVND in the germline V gene (reference sequence). The CDR3 length is 14 residues. The V gene lost 5 bases and the J gene lost 0 bases, with 10 bases spanning the gap. CDR3 DNA: TGTGCCAGTAGTCGGGGGGATTTGAACACTGAAGCTTTCTTT. Translating gives CASSRGDLNTEAFF.

The V and J genes are TRBV5-4 and TRBJ2-3; 9 bases align to TRBD2. CDR3 length: 17 amino acids. Germline assignment: CDR1 SGHNT and CDR2 YYREEE (reference sequence). J gave up 0 bases and V 3 bases, and 8 bases lay outside the gene matches. The DNA of the CDR3 is TGTGCCAGCAGCTCCAAGCTAGCGGGACCTAGCACAGATACGCAGTATTTT. Amino acids: CASSSKLAGPSTDTQYF.

V and J are TRBV5-1 and TRBJ2-1; maybe TRBD2 (6 bases). Germline CDR1 reads SGHRS; CDR2 reads YFSETQ. V gave up 4 bases and J gave up 3 bases, with 17 bases separating them. The CDR3 sequence is 16 residues long. CDR3 loop: CASSIFHGGDYNEQFF. CDR3 bases: TGCGCCAGCAGCATCTTTCACGGAGGGGACTACAATGAGCAGTTCTTC.

The V and J genes are TRBV21-1 and TRBJ1-1. TRBV21-1 is recorded as a pseudogene. The CDR3 sequence is 10 residues long. CDR3 sequence: CASAGTEAFF. The CDR3 bases are TGTGCCAGCGCCGGCACTGAAGCTTTCTTT.

The V call is TRBV7-9, the J call TRBJ2-1; D is unresolved. From germline, CDR1 is SEHNR and CDR2 FQNEAQ (reference sequence). Trimming took 3 bases from V and 4 from J, leaving 4 bases between them. This CDR3 spans 12 amino acids. The CDR3 bases are TGTGCCAGCAGCTTTCGGTACAATGAGCAGTTCTTC. Translated, it gives CASSFRYNEQFF.

The chain joins TRBV19 to TRBJ2-7; the D is unclear. CDR1 and CDR2 from the germline V gene are LNHDA and SQIVND (reference sequence). V lost 1 base and J lost 0, with 13 bases in between. The CDR3 extends over 16 amino acids. The CDR3 bases are TGTGCCAGTAGTATAGTTGGGCACGGTAGCTCCTACGAGCAGTACTTC. Its translation: CASSIVGHGSSYEQYF. The whole variable domain, filled in from reference TRBV19 and TRBJ2-7, reads DGGITQSPKYLFRKEGQNVTLSCEQNLNHDAMYWYRQDPGQGLRLIYYSQIVNDFQKGDIAEGYSVSREKKESFPLTVTSAQKNPTAFYLCASSIVGHGSSYEQYFGPGTRLTVT.

The chain joins TRBV2 to TRBJ1-1; unclear D gene. Trimming cost V 3 bases and J 4 bases, with 15 bases left between them. Germline CDR1 reads SNHLY; CDR2 reads FYNNEI. The CDR3 has 15 residues. In DNA form, the CDR3 reads TGTGCCAGCAGTGATCACGGGGTGGGAGTCACTGAAGCTTTCTTT. It specifies CASSDHGVGVTEAFF.

This clone was observed once. The genes are TRBV25-1 and TRBJ2-3; possibly TRBD2 for D (5 bases). The V gene lost 2 bases and the J gene lost 1 base, with 7 bases spanning the gap. Germline CDR1 MGHDK, CDR2 SYGVNS. The CDR3 covers 14 residues. CDR3 sequence: CASSESGRTDTQYF. The CDR3 DNA reads TGTGCCAGCAGTGAAAGCGGCCGCACAGATACGCAGTATTTT. Complete variable domain (other parts from reference TRBV25-1 and TRBJ2-3): EADIYQTPRYLVIGTGKKITLECSQTMGHDKMYWYQQDPGMELHLIHYSYGVNSTEKGDLSSESTVSRIRTEHFPLTLESARPSHTSQYLCASSESGRTDTQYFGPGTRLTVL.

The CDR3 region has the DNA TGTGCCAGCAGCTTACGTGCGGGACAGGGGGCTTACGAGCAGTACTTC. Translation: CASSLRAGQGAYEQYF. V gene TRBV7-9 combines with J gene TRBJ2-7; 12 bases match TRBD1. From germline, CDR1 is SEHNR and CDR2 FQNEAQ (reference sequence). This CDR3 region has 16 residues. Trimming cost V 2 bases and J 4 bases; bases outside gene matches: 6. Full variable domain (remainder filled in from reference TRBV7-9 and TRBJ2-7): DTGVSQNPRHKITKRGQNVTFRCDPISEHNRLYWYRQTLGQGPEFLTYFQNEAQLEKSRLLSDRFSAERPKGSFSTLEIQRTEQGDSAMYLCASSLRAGQGAYEQYFGPGTRLTVT.

The CDR3 spells CASHGMAGKETQYF. DNA for the CDR3: TGTGCCAGCCATGGGATGGCGGGAAAAGAGACCCAGTACTTC. The V gene is TRBV28, the J gene TRBJ2-5, with a possible D match to TRBD2 (6 bases). CDR1 MDHEN and CDR2 SYDVKM come from the germline V gene. Trimming left V 8 bases short and J 3 bases short, with 16 bases between. This CDR3 has 14 amino acids.

This rearrangement joins TRBV14 to TRBJ2-2; D call uncertain. Germline loops: CDR1 SGHDN, CDR2 FVKESK. The length of the CDR3 is 15 residues. Trimming took 0 bases from V and 6 from J, leaving 11 bases between them. The CDR3 sequence: CASSQDRVGPGELFF. In DNA form, the CDR3 reads TGTGCCAGCAGCCAAGATCGGGTCGGTCCCGGGGAGCTGTTTTTT. Supplemented by reference TRBV14 and TRBJ2-2, the full variable domain reads EAGVTQFPSHSVIEKGQTVTLRCDPISGHDNLYWYRRVMGKEIKFLLHFVKESKQDESGMPNNRFLAERTGGTYSTLKVQPAELEDSGVYFCASSQDRVGPGELFFGEGSRLTVL.

The rearrangement joins TRBV5-1 to TRBJ2-5, with 13 bases matching TRBD2. This CDR3 is 15 amino acids long. J lost 3 bases, V lost 4 bases, and 3 bases had no gene match. Germline V CDR1 and CDR2: SGHRS, YFSETQ. CDR3 amino acids: CASSKGTSGEETQYF. The CDR3 coding sequence is TGCGCCAGCAGCAAAGGGACTAGCGGGGAAGAGACCCAGTACTTC.

This chain joins TRBV12-3 or TRBV12-4 and TRBJ1-5; D is uncertain. Trimming shortened V by 5 bases and J by 9 bases, and 14 bases separated the two germline ends. CDR3 length: 13 amino acids. Here the CDR3 reads CASSTRLDPPQHF. The CDR3 DNA sequence: TGTGCCAGCAGTACCCGACTGGATCCGCCCCAGCATTTT.

J is TRBJ2-5 and V is TRBV7-2; possible D gene TRBD2, 5 bases. There are 13 residues in the CDR3. Trimming shortened V by 1 base and J by 5 bases, and 8 bases separated the two germline ends. Looked up from germline, CDR1 is SGHTA and CDR2 is FQGNSA. CDR3 sequence: CASSLVWRETQYF. CDR3 sequence (DNA): TGTGCCAGCAGCTTAGTCTGGAGGGAGACCCAGTACTTC.

V and J are TRBV19 and TRBJ1-1; possible D gene TRBD1, 6 bases. Germline values: CDR1 LNHDA, CDR2 SQIVND (reference sequence). The CDR3 is 18 amino acids. Trimming removed 4 bases from V and 6 bases from J, with 27 bases in between. CDR3 sequence (DNA): TGTGCCAGTAGTAAGGCGGGGGGGCTCGGAGGCGGTAACGCTGAAGCTTTCTTT. Its translation is CASSKAGGLGGGNAEAFF.

This rearrangement joins TRBV28 to TRBJ1-4, with D maybe TRBD1 (5 bases). Germline V gene sequence: CDR1 MDHEN, CDR2 SYDVKM. The CDR3 consists of 14 residues. The ends were cut back, 8 bases at V and 1 base at J, with 11 bases in the middle. The DNA of the CDR3 is TGTGCCAGCCATAGCCAGGGAACTAATGAAAAACTGTTTTTT. Residues: CASHSQGTNEKLFF. The full variable domain, its missing parts supplied by reference TRBV28 and TRBJ1-4, is DVKVTQSSRYLVKRTGEKVFLECVQDMDHENMFWYRQDPGLGLRLIYFSYDVKMKEKGDIPEGYSVSREKKERFSLILESASTNQTSMYLCASHSQGTNEKLFFGSGTQLSVL.

The chain employs TRBV11-2 and TRBJ2-5, with D maybe TRBD2 (5 bases). The CDR3 is 18 residues long. CDR1 SGHAT and CDR2 FQNNGV come from the germline V gene. The V end was cut by 6 bases, the J end by 5 bases, with 28 bases between. CDR3 in amino acids: CASSSVGIGIPDPETQYF. The DNA for the CDR3 is TGTGCCAGCAGTTCCGTCGGGATCGGGATCCCGGATCCGGAGACCCAGTACTTC. Based on the CDR3 plus reference TRBV11-2 and TRBJ2-5, the full variable domain is EAGVAQSPRYKIIEKRQSVAFWCNPISGHATLYWYQQILGQGPKLLIQFQNNGVVDDSQLPKDRFSAERLKGVDSTLKIQPAKLEDSAVYLCASSSVGIGIPDPETQYFGPGTRLLVL.

This chain connects TRBV7-2 to TRBJ2-7; 10 bases fit TRBD2. With 1 base clipped from V and 7 bases from J, the junction kept 4 bases outside the gene matches. The CDR3 is made up of 14 amino acids. Germline loops: CDR1 SGHTA, CDR2 FQGNSA. The CDR3 spells CASSLVASGREQYF. For the CDR3, the DNA is TGTGCCAGCAGCTTAGTGGCTAGCGGGAGAGAGCAGTACTTC.

The chain links TRBV7-3 to TRBJ2-2; possible D gene TRBD1, 6 bases. Per germline, CDR1 SGHTA and CDR2 FQGTGA. The CDR3 runs 16 residues. The V and J ends lost 1 base and 6 bases respectively, with 15 bases between them. For the CDR3, the DNA is TGTGCCAGCAGCTTAAACCCCACAGGGTCCCCCGGGGAGCTGTTTTTT. It specifies CASSLNPTGSPGELFF. Together with reference TRBV7-3 and TRBJ2-2, the CDR3 gives the full variable domain: GAGVSQTPSNKVTEKGKYVELRCDPISGHTALYWYRQSLGQGPEFLIYFQGTGAADDSGLPNDRFFAVRPEGSVSTLKIQRTERGDSAVYLCASSLNPTGSPGELFFGEGSRLTVL.

The chain links TRBV2 to TRBJ1-2, with 8 bases that match TRBD1. With 6 bases clipped from V and 5 bases from J, the junction kept 8 bases outside the gene matches. The CDR3 runs to 14 residues. The germline V gene has CDR1 SNHLY and CDR2 FYNNEI. CDR3 coding DNA: TGTGCCAGCAGGGACAGGGAGGCGGGGTATGGCTACACCTTC. It specifies CASRDREAGYGYTF.